This entry lists 31 T cell receptor beta chains sequenced from one sample in a study of shared clonotypes between healthy human individuals. Sequencing used immunoSEQ multiplex PCR; TCRdb keeps in-frame clones, though not all of them. The sample contains approximately 2.5 million clones, 93% of which appear only once. The sequencing input was naive CD4+ T cells from PBMCs. Specified subset: CD45RA+ positively selected. These receptors all come from a man younger than 30 in good health. Some clones in this sample may be carry-over from other donors' samples.

V gene TRBV5-1 combines with J gene TRBJ2-1; 12 nucleotides line up with TRBD2. V was clipped by 2 bases and J by 7 bases; unmatched bases: 4. There are 15 residues in the CDR3. Germline assignment: CDR1 SGHRS and CDR2 YFSETQ. CDR3 protein: CASSLSSGRGNEQFF. For the CDR3, the DNA is TGCGCCAGCAGCTTATCTAGCGGGAGGGGGAATGAGCAGTTCTTC.

This CDR3 reads CATRDWAEAFF. CDR3 nucleotides: TGTGCCACCAGGGATTGGGCTGAAGCTTTCTTT. The rearrangement joins TRBV2 to TRBJ1-1; possible D gene TRBD1, 5 bases. The germline CDR1 and CDR2 sequences are SNHLY and FYNNEI. This CDR3 has 11 residues. V shed 10 bases and J shed 6 bases, with 12 bases lying between them.

The V and J genes are TRBV25-1 and TRBJ1-1; 12 bases are a match to TRBD1. The J segment lost 7 bases and the V segment lost 3 bases, leaving 9 bases of the junction unmatched. This CDR3 has 16 amino acids. Per germline, CDR1 MGHDK and CDR2 SYGVNS. This CDR3 reads CASSDPGQGAQGEAFF. The CDR3 DNA reads TGTGCCAGCAGTGACCCGGGACAGGGGGCGCAAGGTGAAGCTTTCTTT.

The rearrangement uses TRBV30 and TRBJ2-2; TRBD1 is a possible D gene (5 bases). Germline-derived CDR1 and CDR2 are GTSNPN and SVGIG (reference sequence). The CDR3 loop spans 13 amino acids. Trimming left V 0 bases short and J 5 bases short, with 7 bases between. CDR3 protein: CAWSVQVTGELFF. The CDR3, as DNA: TGTGCCTGGAGTGTACAGGTGACCGGGGAGCTGTTTTTT.

The gene calls are TRBV7-9 and TRBJ2-1; the match to TRBD2 covers 7 bases. CDR3 length: 18 residues. V gave up 7 bases and J gave up 4 bases; unmatched junction bases: 19. The V gene's germline CDR1 is SEHNR and CDR2 FQNEAQ (reference sequence). The CDR3 bases are TGTGCCAGCACCTTCGGCAGTCCCAGCGGGATAATGTACAATGAGCAGTTCTTC. The encoded protein is CASTFGSPSGIMYNEQFF.

The chain carries TRBV5-4 and TRBJ2-5, with TRBD2 identical over 11 bases. CDR1 is SGHNT, CDR2 YYREEE, per germline (reference sequence). This CDR3 spans 15 amino acids. V gave up 3 bases and J gave up 4 bases; unmatched junction bases: 5. The CDR3: CASSSVAGGGETQYF. CDR3 in DNA: TGTGCCAGCAGCTCCGTAGCGGGGGGGGGAGAGACCCAGTACTTC.

The CDR3 region is CASSGTSYYGYTF. The DNA of the CDR3 is TGTGCCAGCAGTGGGACATCCTATTATGGCTACACCTTC. The J gene is TRBJ1-2, the V gene TRBV6-6; perhaps TRBD1 as D (6 bases). The CDR3 runs to 13 residues. Germline V CDR1 and CDR2: MNHNY, SVGAGI (reference sequence). The ends were cut back, 5 bases at V and 5 bases at J, with 12 bases in the middle.

This clone was seen only once. The V gene is TRBV21-1, the J gene TRBJ2-5. TRBV21-1 corresponds to a pseudogene. The CDR3 is made up of 16 amino acids. The CDR3 is CATTFGADSYQETQYF. The CDR3 bases are TGTGCCACCACTTTCGGGGCTGATTCGTACCAAGAGACCCAGTACTTC.

The chain combines TRBV5-1 with TRBJ2-7; possibly TRBD1 for D (5 bases). V lost 5 bases and J 2 bases, leaving 5 bases between the germline ends. The CDR3 sequence is 11 residues long. Germline V gene lookup returns CDR1 SGHRS and CDR2 YFSETQ. The CDR3 DNA follows: TGCGCCAGCAGGACAGCCTACGAGCAGTACTTC. Residues: CASRTAYEQYF.

This sequence joins TRBV5-1 and TRBJ2-1, with 8 bases lining up with TRBD1. The V gene end was trimmed by 0 bases and the J gene end by 3 bases; junction bases not matched to a gene: 5. Germline values: CDR1 SGHRS, CDR2 YFSETQ. This CDR3 is 16 amino acids long. This CDR3 is CASSLAAGGIYNEQFF. DNA of the CDR3: TGCGCCAGCAGCTTGGCGGCAGGGGGCATCTACAATGAGCAGTTCTTC. Looking up the rest from reference TRBV5-1 and TRBJ2-1 gives the full variable domain: KAGVTQTPRYLIKTRGQQVTLSCSPISGHRSVSWYQQTPGQGLQFLFEYFSETQRNKGNFPGRFSGRQFSNSRSEMNVSTLELGDSALYLCASSLAAGGIYNEQFFGPGTRLTVL.

The J gene is TRBJ1-2, the V gene TRBV27; no reliable D call. CDR1 and CDR2 (germline): MNHEY, SMNVEV (reference sequence). CDR3 length equals 17 residues. V lost 1 base and J lost 1, with 16 bases in between. As DNA, the CDR3 is TGTGCCAGCAGTTTATTTCCAGCGAACCAGATTAACTATGGCTACACCTTC. It codes for CASSLFPANQINYGYTF.

The rearrangement uses TRBV6-1 and TRBJ2-2, with no clear D. The CDR3 is 14 amino acids. The germline V gene has CDR1 MNHNS and CDR2 SASEGT. V was pared by 8 bases and J by 0 bases, with 10 bases between. CDR3 nucleotides: TGTGCCAGCCGCTTTTCGTCGAACACCGGGGAGCTGTTTTTT. This gives the protein CASRFSSNTGELFF.

Concerning this clone itself: Distinct nucleotide sequences in the sample also encode this CDR3. The V call is TRBV7-3, the J call TRBJ2-2; the D gene is possibly TRBD1 (6 bases). Germline V gene lookup returns CDR1 SGHTA and CDR2 FQGTGA. CDR3 length: 14 amino acids. Deletions cut 5 bases from V and 5 bases from J, with 12 bases between. CDR3 sequence: CASSLERGTGELFF. DNA for the CDR3: TGTGCCAGCAGCCTAGAGAGGGGGACCGGGGAGCTGTTTTTT.

The rearrangement joins TRBV5-1 to TRBJ2-5; D gene uncertain. The germline V and J ends were trimmed by 0 bases and 1 base, with 7 bases remaining between them. CDR3 length: 14 residues. In germline, CDR1 is SGHRS, CDR2 YFSETQ. The DNA for the CDR3 is TGCGCCAGCAGCTTGGGGAACAGCCAAGAGACCCAGTACTTC. Protein product: CASSLGNSQETQYF.

The chain links TRBV28 to TRBJ2-7, with 11 bases that match TRBD1. Per germline, CDR1 MDHEN and CDR2 SYDVKM. The CDR3 runs to 15 residues. With 6 bases clipped from V and 3 bases from J, the junction kept 7 bases outside the gene matches. The CDR3 DNA reads as TGTGCCAGCAGCACCCCCGGGACAGGGGGCTACGAGCAGTACTTC. It encodes CASSTPGTGGYEQYF.

This chain links TRBV10-3 with TRBJ2-7, with 7 bases aligning to TRBD2. The CDR3 extends over 15 amino acids. Unmatched junction bases numbered 5, after V lost 3 bases and J lost 0 bases. Germline assignment: CDR1 ENHRY and CDR2 SYGVKD. The CDR3 region has the DNA TGTGCCATCAGTGATTTGAGCGGGAACTCCTACGAGCAGTACTTC. This translates into CAISDLSGNSYEQYF.

The rearrangement links TRBV11-2 to TRBJ2-7; either TRBD1 or TRBD2 may fit D (7 bases each). Germline V gene data show CDR1 as SGHAT and CDR2 as FQNNGV. The CDR3 is made up of 12 amino acids. Trimming cost V 4 bases and J 12 bases, with 16 bases left between them. CDR3 DNA sequence: TGTGCCAGCAGCTCCCAGGGGGGAGGGCTGTACTTC. Residues: CASSSQGGGLYF.

The chain uses TRBV2 and TRBJ1-5; D is possibly TRBD1 (5 bases). Germline values: CDR1 SNHLY, CDR2 FYNNEI. This CDR3 spans 15 amino acids. Between the trimmed V and J ends, which lost 3 bases and 4 bases, there was a span of 13 bases. DNA of the CDR3: TGTGCCAGCAGTGATCAGGGCCCGAGTAATCAGCCCCAGCATTTT. It encodes CASSDQGPSNQPQHF. The full variable domain, its missing parts supplied by reference TRBV2 and TRBJ1-5, is EPEVTQTPSHQVTQMGQEVILRCVPISNHLYFYWYRQILGQKVEFLVSFYNNEISEKSEIFDDQFSVERPDGSNFTLKIRSTKLEDSAMYFCASSDQGPSNQPQHFGDGTRLSIL.

The chain joins TRBV7-8 to TRBJ2-2; D unclear. Deletions cut 3 bases from V and 6 bases from J, with 14 bases between. Germline V gene data show CDR1 as SGHVS and CDR2 as FQNEAQ. CDR3 length: 15 amino acids. The CDR3 region is CASSFSRGVPGELFF. The DNA for the CDR3 is TGTGCCAGCAGCTTTAGTCGTGGGGTGCCCGGGGAGCTGTTTTTT.

This chain links TRBV5-4 with TRBJ1-4; D unresolved. The CDR3 consists of 15 residues. V was shortened by 0 bases and J by 8 bases, with 14 bases between the two germline ends. Germline V lookup: CDR1 SGHNT, CDR2 YYREEE (reference sequence). CDR3 nucleotide sequence: TGTGCCAGCAGCTTGGCGAATACAGCGTCGGAAAAACTGTTTTTT. It codes for CASSLANTASEKLFF.

V and J are TRBV6-1 and TRBJ2-3, with D uncertain. CDR1 is MNHNS, CDR2 SASEGT, per germline. V was shortened by 0 bases and J by 5 bases, with 6 bases between the two germline ends. The CDR3 has 13 residues. This CDR3 reads CASSEAPRDTQYF. CDR3 nucleotide sequence: TGTGCCAGCAGTGAAGCGCCTAGAGATACGCAGTATTTT.

The genes are TRBV10-2 and TRBJ2-5; D might be TRBD1 (6 bases). Trimming cost V 2 bases and J 0 bases, with 13 bases left between them. The CDR3 length is 16 residues. Germline loops: CDR1 WSHSY, CDR2 SAAADI. The CDR3 region has the DNA TGCGCCAGCAGTGAGGCCCGGGACACATACCAAGAGACCCAGTACTTC. The encoded protein is CASSEARDTYQETQYF.

The chain carries TRBV5-1 and TRBJ1-1; 7 positions agree with TRBD1. V was pared by 3 bases and J by 2 bases, with 7 bases of the junction left unmatched. The CDR3 runs 15 residues. The germline V gene encodes CDR1 SGHRS and CDR2 YFSETQ. Here the CDR3 DNA reads TGCGCCAGCAGCTCCTTCACAGGGGCCAACACTGAAGCTTTCTTT. Protein sequence: CASSSFTGANTEAFF.

Written as DNA, the CDR3 is TGCAGTGCTACATGGAATGAAAAACTGTTTTTT. Protein sequence: CSATWNEKLFF. The rearrangement joins TRBV20-1 to TRBJ1-4; D call uncertain. V shed 4 bases and J shed 5 bases, with 5 bases lying between them. Germline CDR1 is DFQATT and CDR2 is SNEGSKA (reference sequence). This CDR3 spans 11 amino acids.

This chain joins TRBV7-6 and TRBJ1-4; a weak D match, TRBD1 (5 bases). The V end lost 5 bases, the J end lost 3 bases, and 16 bases lay between the germline ends. The CDR3 runs to 16 residues. CDR1 SGHVS and CDR2 FNYEAQ come from the germline V gene. The CDR3 DNA sequence: TGTGCCAGCAGCCCGTACAAGGACAACCCTAATGAAAAACTGTTTTTT. Its protein product is CASSPYKDNPNEKLFF. Supplemented by reference TRBV7-6 and TRBJ1-4, the full variable domain reads GAGVSQSPRYKVTKRGQDVALRCDPISGHVSLYWYRQALGQGPEFLTYFNYEAQQDKSGLPNDRFSAERPEGSISTLTIQRTEQRDSAMYRCASSPYKDNPNEKLFFGSGTQLSVL.

The V and J genes are TRBV5-6 and TRBJ2-4, with TRBD1 matching 9 bases. Germline-derived CDR1 and CDR2 are SGHDT and YYEEEE. The length of the CDR3 is 19 residues. J was trimmed by 6 bases and V by 1 base; bases with no gene match: 17. CDR3 protein: CASSLLGTGGADRRNIQYF. DNA for the CDR3: TGTGCCAGCAGCTTGCTCGGCACAGGGGGCGCGGATCGGAGAAACATTCAGTACTTC.

The gene calls are TRBV29-1 and TRBJ2-2, with D perhaps matching TRBD2 (5 bases). This CDR3 contains 15 residues. Between the trimmed V and J ends, which lost 6 bases and 7 bases, there was a span of 21 bases. Germline values: CDR1 SQVTM, CDR2 ANQGSEA. CDR3 sequence (DNA): TGCAGCGTCCAACCCCTGCGTGGGAGCGGCGGGGAGCTGTTTTTT. This translates into CSVQPLRGSGGELFF.

The CDR3 loop is CASSLGPLYQETQYF. CDR3 DNA sequence: TGTGCCAGCAGTTTGGGACCGCTCTACCAAGAGACCCAGTACTTC. V is TRBV28 and J is TRBJ2-5, with D tentatively TRBD1 or TRBD2 (5 bases each). Trimming cost V 3 bases and J 0 bases, with 11 bases left between them. The CDR3 has 15 residues. Germline V gives CDR1 MDHEN, CDR2 SYDVKM.

This chain connects TRBV6-5 to TRBJ2-1; TRBD2 might be the D (6 bases). V lost 0 bases to trimming and J lost 9 bases, with 12 bases between them. Germline CDR1 is MNHEY and CDR2 is SVGAGI. CDR3 length equals 14 residues. The CDR3 region is CASSYSTRLGEQFF. CDR3 bases: TGTGCCAGCAGTTACTCGACTAGGTTGGGTGAGCAGTTCTTC.

This clone has only one observation. V and J are TRBV28 and TRBJ2-5; a weak D match, TRBD2 (6 bases). Germline V CDR1 and CDR2: MDHEN, SYDVKM. V was pared by 10 bases and J by 0 bases, with 15 bases between. There are 14 residues in the CDR3. CDR3 loop: CATKGRSYQETQYF. The CDR3 nucleotides read TGTGCCACCAAGGGGAGGAGTTACCAAGAGACCCAGTACTTC.

This rearrangement joins TRBV5-1 to TRBJ1-5; D gene unclear. V lost 0 bases, J lost 4 bases, and 11 bases lay in between. Germline CDR1 is SGHRS and CDR2 is YFSETQ. The CDR3 has 15 residues. The CDR3 DNA reads as TGCGCCAGCAGCTTGGACGGGATGGAAAATCAGCCCCAGCATTTT. Translation: CASSLDGMENQPQHF.